This T cell receptor beta chain was captured by sequencing in a study of identifying expanded T cells in peripheral blood. Profiling relied on immunoSEQ multiplex PCR, and the TCRdb table lists in-frame clones only, not all of them. The profile shows over 90,000 clones, 88% of them singletons. Remarks on this clone: Its antigen is unidentified.

There are 17 residues in the CDR3. Overall study results and limits: Differentially abundant clones: around 1.2 between replicates, 15 to 17 at roughly 13 days, roughly 18 at four.

The J gene is TRBJ1-5, the V gene TRBV21-1; TRBD1 reflects the table's D call only, with no check against the DNA. TRBV21-1 is a known pseudogene. This TCR was recovered from a person aged 18-70 years in good health. Material for sequencing was blood. CDR3 nucleotides: TGTGCCAGCAGCAACTTAATACGGGCCAGGGGCAATCAGCCCCAGCATTTT. Translation: CASSNLIRARGNQPQHF.